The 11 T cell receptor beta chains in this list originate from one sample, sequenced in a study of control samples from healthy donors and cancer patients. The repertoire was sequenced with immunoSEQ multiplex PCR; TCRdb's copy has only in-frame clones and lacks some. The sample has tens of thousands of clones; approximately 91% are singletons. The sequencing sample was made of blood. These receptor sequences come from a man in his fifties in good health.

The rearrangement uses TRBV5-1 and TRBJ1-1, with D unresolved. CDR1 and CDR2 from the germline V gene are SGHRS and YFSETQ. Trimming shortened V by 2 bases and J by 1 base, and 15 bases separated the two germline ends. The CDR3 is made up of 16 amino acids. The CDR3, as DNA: TGCGCCAGCAGCTTCATGTGGGAGGTGTCGAACACTGAAGCTTTCTTT. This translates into CASSFMWEVSNTEAFF.

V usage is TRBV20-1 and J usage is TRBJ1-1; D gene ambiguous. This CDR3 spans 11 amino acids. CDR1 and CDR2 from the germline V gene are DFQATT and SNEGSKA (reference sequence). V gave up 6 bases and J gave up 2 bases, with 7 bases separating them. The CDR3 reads CSALINTEAFF. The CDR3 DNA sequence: TGCAGTGCCCTTATCAACACTGAAGCTTTCTTT.

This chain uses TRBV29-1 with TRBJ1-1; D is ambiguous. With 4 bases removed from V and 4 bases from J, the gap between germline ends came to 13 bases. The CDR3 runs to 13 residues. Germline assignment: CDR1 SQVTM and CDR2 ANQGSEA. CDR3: CSVVEGLATEAFF. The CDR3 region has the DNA TGCAGCGTTGTTGAGGGTTTGGCCACTGAAGCTTTCTTT. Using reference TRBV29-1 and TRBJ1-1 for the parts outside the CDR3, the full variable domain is SAVISQKPSRDICQRGTSLTIQCQVDSQVTMMFWYRQQPGQSLTLIATANQGSEATYESGFVIDKFPISRPNLTFSTLTVSNMSPEDSSIYLCSVVEGLATEAFFGQGTRLTVV.

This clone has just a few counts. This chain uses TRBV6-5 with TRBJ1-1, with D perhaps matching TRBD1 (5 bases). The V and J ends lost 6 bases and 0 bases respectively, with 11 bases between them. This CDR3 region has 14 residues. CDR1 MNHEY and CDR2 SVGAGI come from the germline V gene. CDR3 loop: CASSTRRVNTEAFF. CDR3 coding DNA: TGTGCCAGCAGCACCCGCAGGGTGAACACTGAAGCTTTCTTT.

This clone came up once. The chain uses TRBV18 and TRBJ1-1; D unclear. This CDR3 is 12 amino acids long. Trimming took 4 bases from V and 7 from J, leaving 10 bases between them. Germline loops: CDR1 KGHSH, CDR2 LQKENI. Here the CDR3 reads CASSHPYNEAFF. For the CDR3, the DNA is TGTGCCAGCTCACACCCTTACAATGAAGCTTTCTTT.

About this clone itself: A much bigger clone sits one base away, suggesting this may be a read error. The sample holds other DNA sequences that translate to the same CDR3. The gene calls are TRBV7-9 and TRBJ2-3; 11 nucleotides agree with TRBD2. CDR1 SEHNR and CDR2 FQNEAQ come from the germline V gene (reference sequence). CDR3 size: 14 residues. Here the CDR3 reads CATGTSGNTDTQYF. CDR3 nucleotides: TGTGCTACCGGGACTAGCGGCAACACAGATACGCAATATTTT.

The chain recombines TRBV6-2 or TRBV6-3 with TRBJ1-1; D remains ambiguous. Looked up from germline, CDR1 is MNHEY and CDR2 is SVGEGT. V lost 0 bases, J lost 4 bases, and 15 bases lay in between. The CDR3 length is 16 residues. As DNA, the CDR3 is TGTGCCAGCAGTTACTCCCCTCGTGACGGGAGCACTGAAGCTTTCTTT. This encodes CASSYSPRDGSTEAFF.

The CDR3 protein is CASSWPTGLTEAFF. The CDR3, as DNA: TGTGCCAGCAGCTGGCCGACAGGGCTCACTGAAGCTTTCTTT. V is TRBV7-9 and J is TRBJ1-1, with 7 bases aligning to TRBD1. CDR1 and CDR2 (germline): SEHNR, FQNEAQ (reference sequence). After removal of 4 bases from V and 4 bases from J, the junction contained 6 bases not matched to a gene. CDR3 length: 14 residues.

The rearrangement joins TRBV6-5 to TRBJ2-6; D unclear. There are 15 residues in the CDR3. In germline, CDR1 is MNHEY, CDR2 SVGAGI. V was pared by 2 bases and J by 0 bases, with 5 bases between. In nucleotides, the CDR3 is TGTGCCAGCAGTTACAGGGACTCTGGGGCCAACGTCCTGACTTTC. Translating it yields CASSYRDSGANVLTF.

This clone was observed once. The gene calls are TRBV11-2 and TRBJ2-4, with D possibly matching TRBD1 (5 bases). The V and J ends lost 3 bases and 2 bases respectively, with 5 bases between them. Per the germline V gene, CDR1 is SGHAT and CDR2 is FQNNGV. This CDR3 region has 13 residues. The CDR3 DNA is TGTGCCAGCAGCTTGGGGCCCAAAAACATTCAGTACTTC. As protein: CASSLGPKNIQYF.

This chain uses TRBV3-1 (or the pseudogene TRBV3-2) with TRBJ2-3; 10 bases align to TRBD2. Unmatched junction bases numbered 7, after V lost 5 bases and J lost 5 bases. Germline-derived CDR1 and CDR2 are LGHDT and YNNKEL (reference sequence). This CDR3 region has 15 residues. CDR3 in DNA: TGTGCCAGCAGCTATGTAGCGGGGGGCGAAGATACGCAGTATTTT. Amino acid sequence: CASSYVAGGEDTQYF.